This T cell receptor beta chain comes out of a study of blood T cell repertoires in COVID-19. This clone occurred once. Germline V CDR1 and CDR2: LGHNA, YSLEER. The CDR3 covers 16 residues. The V end was cut by 7 bases, the J end by 7 bases, with 20 bases between. The data were produced by immunoSEQ multiplex PCR, yet TCRdb's version contains in-frame clones alone and is incomplete. The sample consists of more than 250,000 clones, about nine tenths of them appearing once. The rearrangement links TRBV4-3 to TRBJ1-6, with D tentatively TRBD1 (6 bases). The origin of this receptor is a man in his forties or fifties with active or convalescent COVID-19. The source material was peripheral blood. CDR3 residues: CASKLTWDNPNSPLHF. CDR3 in DNA: TGCGCCAGCAAACTAACTTGGGACAATCCAAATTCACCCCTCCACTTT.